The clone carrying this TCR beta chain was counted only a few times. What it binds is not known. This sample was included in a study of siplizumab effects on memory and regulatory T cells. Study results and caveats: It seemed that naive T cells were more diverse than memory cells and were major contributors to the alloresponse. The study did not confirm that proliferating Tregs from siplizumab cultures were suppressive. Many proliferating CD4+ or CD8+ clones remained unclassified. Roughly 75-97% of them could not be assigned either a naive or a memory phenotype. Siplizumab significantly brought down the alloreactive sequences that trace back to unstimulated CD4+ memory cells.

Per germline, CDR1 LNHDA and CDR2 SQIVND (reference sequence). This CDR3 is 12 amino acids long. Trimming stripped 3 bases from V and 7 bases from J, with 9 bases between. The assay was immunoSEQ multiplex PCR, and TCRdb's table has in-frame clones only and misses some. The repertoire has roughly 100,000 clones, roughly nine tenths of them found once; the top ten carry 0.9% to 1.4%. The origin of this receptor is a human donor in good health. Sequencing used CD4+ T cells sorted from blood. The rearrangement joins TRBV19 to TRBJ1-2; no clear D. The CDR3 DNA reads TGTGCCAGTAGTATGGCGAGGATTGGCTACACCTTC. Translation: CASSMARIGYTF.